Listed below are T cell receptor beta chains from one sample, sequenced in a study of CD8+ T cells in alopecia areata. Repertoires were generated with immunoSEQ multiplex PCR, while TCRdb's copy carries only in-frame clones and drops some. Here the sample spans about 64,000 clones, about 43% being singletons. The sample consisted of CD8+ T cells sorted from blood, taken at approximately week 36, from a patient treated with tofacitinib. These receptors were collected from a human donor with alopecia areata. CDR3s include the opening cysteine and the closing phenylalanine or tryptophan. The D gene is left open where the match is weak. Size is stated for part of the rows, as once, few or many counts, or as a class when the clone is expanded.

abundance	j_gene	d_gene	v_gene	CDR3nt	CDR3aa
.	TRBJ2-1	TRBD2	TRBV19	TGTGCCAGTTGGGGACTAGCGGGAGATGAGCAGTTCTTC	CASWGLAGDEQFF
.	TRBJ2-4	.	TRBV5-1	TGCGCCAGCAGCGGAACAGGACTTGAAAACATTCAGTACTTC	CASSGTGLENIQYF
.	TRBJ2-5	.	TRBV5-1	TGCGCCAGCAGCTTTTTAGTCAGGGCAGAGACCCAGTACTTC	CASSFLVRAETQYF
.	TRBJ1-1	TRBD1	TRBV4-1	TGCGCCAGCAGCCAAGCGTCAGGGGGCACTGAAGCTTTCTTT	CASSQASGGTEAFF
few	TRBJ2-4	.	TRBV7-2	TGTGCCAGCAGCTTAGGACAGGAGGGGTTAGGAAACATTCAGTACTTC	CASSLGQEGLGNIQYF
.	TRBJ1-2	.	TRBV6-5	TGTGCCAGCAGTTACTCCCCCGGGGCCCCAGCAGGCTACACCTTC	CASSYSPGAPAGYTF
.	TRBJ2-1	.	TRBV29-1	TGCAGCGTAGAAGACTTAAGCTCCTACAATGAGCAGTTCTTC	CSVEDLSSYNEQFF
.	TRBJ1-2	.	TRBV7-9	TGTGCCAGCAGCGAAAGTCTACCGTATGGCTACACCTTC	CASSESLPYGYTF
.	TRBJ2-7	TRBD1	TRBV7-8	TGTGCCAGCAGCCCGGGACAGGGTGGCTACGAGCAGTACTTC	CASSPGQGGYEQYF
.	TRBJ2-3	TRBD2	TRBV29-1	TGCAGCGCTCAGGGACTAGCGGGAGATTCTAGCACAGATACGCAGTATTTT	CSAQGLAGDSSTDTQYF
.	TRBJ2-3	.	TRBV29-1	TGCAGCGGCGAAGGGGGGCTAGGCACAGATACGCAGTATTTT	CSGEGGLGTDTQYF
.	TRBJ1-2	TRBD1	TRBV29-1	TGCAGCGTTGACCTGGGACAGGGGGCAAATGGCTACACCTTC	CSVDLGQGANGYTF
.	TRBJ1-2	.	TRBV29-1	TGCAGCGTTGAAGACCCCGACGGGTATGGCTACACCTTC	CSVEDPDGYGYTF
.	TRBJ1-5	.	TRBV5-1	TGCGCCAGCAGCTTGGGGACCGACAGCAATCAGCCCCAGCATTTT	CASSLGTDSNQPQHF
.	TRBJ1-2	.	TRBV29-1	TGCAGCGTTAACAACCAAGCTAACTATGGCTACACCTTC	CSVNNQANYGYTF
few	TRBJ2-1	TRBD2	TRBV19	TGTGCCAGTAGTTTTACTAGCGGGAGGACTGAGCAGTTCTTC	CASSFTSGRTEQFF
.	TRBJ2-7	.	TRBV7-2	TGTGCCAGCAGCTTACGGGCGGGACTCGGACACGAGCAGTACTTC	CASSLRAGLGHEQYF
.	TRBJ2-7	TRBD2	TRBV27	TGTGCCAGCAGTTCCCCCCTAGCGGGAGGGCCGAGCGAGCAGTACTTC	CASSSPLAGGPSEQYF
.	TRBJ2-5	.	TRBV7-2	TGTGCCAGCAGCCCGAGGGGGGGCGAGTACCAAGAGACCCAGTACTTC	CASSPRGGEYQETQYF
.	TRBJ2-1	.	TRBV9	TGTGCCAGCAGCCCCCTTGCATATAATGAGCAGTTCTTC	CASSPLAYNEQFF
.	TRBJ1-5	.	TRBV9	TGTGCCAGCAGCGTAGGGGCGGGGAATCAGCCCCAGCATTTT	CASSVGAGNQPQHF
.	TRBJ2-7	TRBD2	TRBV5-1	TGCGCCAGCAGCCCCAGGACTAGCGGGTCAACCTACGAGCAGTACTTC	CASSPRTSGSTYEQYF
.	TRBJ2-1	.	TRBV7-9	TGTGCCAGCAGCTCCGCTCTAGGAGCAGACTACAATGAGCAGTTCTTC	CASSSALGADYNEQFF
.	TRBJ2-7	TRBD2	TRBV4-3	TGCGCCAGCAGCCAGGGGATAGCGGGAGGGCCTTACGAGCAGTACTTC	CASSQGIAGGPYEQYF
.	TRBJ2-1	.	TRBV11-2	TGTGCCAGCAGCCCTCGCAATGAGCAGTTCTTC	CASSPRNEQFF
once	TRBJ1-2	TRBD1	TRBV4-1	TGCGCCAGCAGCCAAGCGGGACAGCTTAACTATGGCTACACCTTC	CASSQAGQLNYGYTF
few	TRBJ1-2	.	TRBV29-1	TGCAGCCTTGGGGAGGACTATGGCTACACCTTC	CSLGEDYGYTF
.	TRBJ2-7	.	TRBV5-1	TGCGCCAGCAGCCCCGAACGGCGGGACGGAGTTTCTGAGCAGTACTTC	CASSPERRDGVSEQYF
few	TRBJ2-3	TRBD1	TRBV4-3	TGCGCCAGCAGCCAAGATTACAGGGGCACGGATACGCAGTATTTT	CASSQDYRGTDTQYF
.	TRBJ2-7	.	TRBV19	TGTGCCAGTAGTATAAAGGTCAGCTACGAGCAGTACTTC	CASSIKVSYEQYF
.	TRBJ2-1	TRBD2	TRBV30	TGTGCCTGGTCAGCGGGAGTAGGCAATGAGCAGTTCTTC	CAWSAGVGNEQFF
.	TRBJ2-7	.	TRBV27	TGTGCCAGCAGTCCTGGACTCTCCAGCTCCTACGAGCAGTACTTC	CASSPGLSSSYEQYF
.	TRBJ2-7	.	TRBV27	TGTGCCAGCAGTTTTACCTGGAGCTCCTACGAGCAGTACTTC	CASSFTWSSYEQYF
.	TRBJ2-1	.	TRBV6-5	TGTGCCAGCAGTTACTCGGACAGCAACAATGAGCAGTTCTTC	CASSYSDSNNEQFF
.	TRBJ1-2	TRBD1	TRBV29-1	TGCAGCGTTGACCCCCGGGACAGGGGTCATGGCTACACCTTC	CSVDPRDRGHGYTF
.	TRBJ2-3	TRBD2	TRBV9	TGTGCCAGCAGCCCCGGGAGGTTCGCGACAGATACGCAGTATTTT	CASSPGRFATDTQYF
.	TRBJ2-7	.	TRBV2	TGTGCCAGCAGTATACCTACTAGGGCCCCCTACGAGCAGTACTTC	CASSIPTRAPYEQYF
few	TRBJ2-1	.	TRBV29-1	TGCAGCGTCCGTAAAAGGACACCTGCCTACAATGAGCAGTTCTTC	CSVRKRTPAYNEQFF
few	TRBJ2-3	TRBD1	TRBV7-9	TGTGCCAGCAGCTTAAGGGACAGGAAAGACACAGATACGCAGTATTTT	CASSLRDRKDTDTQYF
few	TRBJ2-1	.	TRBV29-1	TGCAGCGTTGAAGGCGCAGTCGGGGGGAAAAGGAGACAGGCTTACAATGAGCAGTTCTTC	CSVEGAVGGKRRQAYNEQFF
.	TRBJ1-2	.	TRBV29-1	TGCAGCGCCCGGGTCGGGCAGCTCTATGGCTACACCTTC	CSARVGQLYGYTF
once	TRBJ2-1	.	TRBV14	TGTGCCAGCAGTCTGAAAGGGTTGTCCTACAATGAGCAGTTCTTC	CASSLKGLSYNEQFF
few	TRBJ1-5	.	TRBV19	TGTGCCAGCGTACAGGGTAGCGAACAGCCCCAGCATTTT	CASVQGSEQPQHF
.	TRBJ2-1	.	TRBV30	TGTGCCTGGAGCTTCGGATACAATGAGCAGTTCTTC	CAWSFGYNEQFF
few	TRBJ2-1	.	TRBV29-1	TGCAGCGTCCGGGACGGAGAGCTCAATGAGCAGTTCTTC	CSVRDGELNEQFF
.	TRBJ2-1	.	TRBV5-6	TGTGCCAGCAGCGGAACCACAGGTAATGAGCAGTTCTTC	CASSGTTGNEQFF
.	TRBJ2-5	.	TRBV9	TGTGCCAGCAGCGTAGTGGGTGGAACGGAGACCCAGTACTTC	CASSVVGGTETQYF
few	TRBJ2-2	TRBD1	TRBV13	TGTGCCAGCAGCGAACGGACAGGGACCGGGGAGCTGTTTTTT	CASSERTGTGELFF
.	TRBJ2-2	.	TRBV2	TGTGCCAGCAGTGAGGACTTTCGGAGGGAGCTGTTTTTT	CASSEDFRRELFF
.	TRBJ1-1	TRBD1	TRBV7-9	TGTGCCAGCAGCTTGACAGGGTCCACTGAAGCTTTCTTT	CASSLTGSTEAFF
few	TRBJ2-1	TRBD2	TRBV27	TGTGCCAGCAGACTAGCGGAGTACAATGAGCAGTTCTTC	CASRLAEYNEQFF
few	TRBJ2-1	.	TRBV19	TGTGCCAGTAGTATTGGGGGAAGGGCCGTTGATGAGCAGTTCTTC	CASSIGGRAVDEQFF
.	TRBJ2-1	TRBD2	TRBV29-1	TGCAGCGTTGAGCGGGAGGGGATAATCTTC	CSVEREGIIF
few	TRBJ1-1	.	TRBV29-1	TGCAGCGTTGCGGGGGGACTGGATGAAGCTTTCTTT	CSVAGGLDEAFF
once	TRBJ2-7	TRBD2	TRBV5-1	TGCGCCAGCAGCCCGGGACTAGCGGGGGCCTACGAGCAGTACTTC	CASSPGLAGAYEQYF